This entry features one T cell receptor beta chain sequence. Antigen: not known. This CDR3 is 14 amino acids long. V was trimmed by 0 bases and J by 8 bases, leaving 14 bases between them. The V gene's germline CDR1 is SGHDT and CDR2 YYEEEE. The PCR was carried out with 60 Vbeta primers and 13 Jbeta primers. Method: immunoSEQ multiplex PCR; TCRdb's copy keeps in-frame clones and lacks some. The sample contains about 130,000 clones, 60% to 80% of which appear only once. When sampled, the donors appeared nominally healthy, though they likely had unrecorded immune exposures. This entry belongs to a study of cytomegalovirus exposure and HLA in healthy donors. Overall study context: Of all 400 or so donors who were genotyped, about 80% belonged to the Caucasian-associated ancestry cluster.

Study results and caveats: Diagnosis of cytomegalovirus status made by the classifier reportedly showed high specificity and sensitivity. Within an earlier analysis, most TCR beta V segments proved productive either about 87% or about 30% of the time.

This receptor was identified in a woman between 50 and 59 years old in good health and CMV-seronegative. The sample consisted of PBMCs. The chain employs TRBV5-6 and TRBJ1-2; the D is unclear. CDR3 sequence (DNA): TGTGCCAGCAGCTTGGGATTGGATCGGGAAGGCTACACCTTC. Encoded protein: CASSLGLDREGYTF.